The present entry profiles one T cell receptor (beta chain) with its context. Here immunoSEQ multiplex PCR was the method, and the copy in TCRdb shows in-frame clones only, minus some. Of under 50,000 clones in the sample, 95% were seen once. The data are from a study of T cell changes during pregnancy in multiple sclerosis. With 6 bases clipped from V and 4 bases from J, the junction kept 4 bases outside the gene matches. Germline assignment: CDR1 SNHLY and CDR2 FYNNEI. CDR3 length: 14 amino acids. The TCR comes from a female donor with multiple sclerosis, enrolled in a pregnancy study. The sequencing here drew on CD8+ T cells from peripheral blood mononuclear cells, taken in the first trimester of pregnancy. J is TRBJ2-2 and V is TRBV2, with 8 bases matching TRBD2. The CDR3 reads CASSQAGATGELFF. CDR3 bases: TGTGCCAGCAGCCAAGCGGGAGCCACCGGGGAGCTGTTTTTT.